These T cell receptor beta chains were read from a single sample in a study of blood T cell repertoires in COVID-19. This table comes from immunoSEQ multiplex PCR, and its TCRdb copy is limited to in-frame clones, with some not included. In the table there are 250,000 or so clones, 89% of which are singletons. The sample comprised peripheral blood. These receptors all stem from a woman aged 40-49 years who had recovered from COVID-19. Each CDR3 is given without its conserved first and last residue. A D gene is named only where the DNA matches it firmly.

j_gene | v_gene | d_gene | CDR3aa
TRBJ1-4 | TRBV9 | TRBD1 | ASSETGAGEKLF
TRBJ2-3 | TRBV27 | TRBD1 | ASERQGTDTQY
TRBJ2-5 | TRBV6-5 | - | ASRKGDWEETQY
TRBJ1-1 | TRBV6-2/TRBV6-3 | TRBD1 | ASSYSGTGEAF
TRBJ2-7 | TRBV6-5 | - | ASSYGGLYEQY
TRBJ2-5 | TRBV6-1 | - | ASSEAFQRSLETQY
TRBJ1-6 | TRBV19 | - | ASSVRNSPLH
TRBJ1-2 | TRBV3-1/TRBV3-2 | - | ASSPLAQSYGYT
TRBJ2-1 | TRBV18 | TRBD2 | ASSPRSGSLYNEQF
TRBJ2-6 | TRBV6-5 | - | ASSGFPSGANVLT
TRBJ2-7 | TRBV19 | TRBD1 | ASSSGQAPYEQY
TRBJ2-1 | TRBV11-3 | TRBD2 | ASSPPYSGLLLNEQF
TRBJ2-3 | TRBV7-2 | TRBD1 | ASSLGRGQRDTQY
TRBJ2-2 | TRBV27 | TRBD1 | ASSTLILGQDTGELF
TRBJ1-1 | TRBV6-2/TRBV6-3 | - | ASSYTRPAVAF
TRBJ1-5 | TRBV6-5 | - | ASSYSGEMQPQH
TRBJ2-7 | TRBV5-1 | TRBD2 | ASSRGPSGLANSYEQY
TRBJ2-1 | TRBV10-2 | - | ASSEIDNEQF
TRBJ2-5 | TRBV30 | - | AWSVPGETQY
TRBJ2-7 | TRBV6-6 | TRBD2 | ASRDPRDYYYEQY
TRBJ1-2 | TRBV5-1 | - | ASSLSQANYGYT
TRBJ2-5 | TRBV2 | TRBD1 | ASTQGTGAQETQY
TRBJ1-1 | TRBV10-3 | - | AISVEGGAEAF
TRBJ2-5 | TRBV28 | - | ASSRYTGSPSETQY
TRBJ2-2 | TRBV3-1/TRBV3-2 | - | ASSQEDIYLTGELF
TRBJ1-3 | TRBV19 | - | ASSIKAQGSGNTIY
TRBJ2-5 | TRBV15 | - | ATSRDKLMFPNKETQY
TRBJ1-1 | TRBV18 | - | ASSPGGNTEAF
TRBJ2-6 | TRBV10-3 | - | AISGTRGAGANVLT
TRBJ1-1 | TRBV9 | TRBD1 | ASSSGQGKMNTEAF
TRBJ1-6 | TRBV5-1 | - | ASSSPTGGGSPLH
TRBJ2-5 | TRBV10-2 | TRBD1 | ASNGQGGETQY
TRBJ1-3 | TRBV5-1 | TRBD1 | ASSLLGGLRNTIY
TRBJ1-1 | TRBV12-3/TRBV12-4 | TRBD1 | ASIMDRVAF
TRBJ1-6 | TRBV28 | - | ASSLFRTAASPLH
TRBJ2-3 | TRBV5-5 | - | ASSIVTDTQY
TRBJ2-7 | TRBV5-6 | - | ASTLGGASYEQY
TRBJ2-7 | TRBV27 | TRBD2 | ASRRLAGDIYEQY
TRBJ2-7 | TRBV7-2 | TRBD2 | ASSLQGLAGVEQY
TRBJ1-5 | TRBV7-2 | - | ASSLERGLKPQH
TRBJ1-3 | TRBV7-9 | - | ASSSGQTGNTIY
TRBJ2-2 | TRBV28 | - | ASSWAGEITGELF
TRBJ2-1 | TRBV27 | TRBD1 | ASSLRGTGGYNEQF
TRBJ2-2 | TRBV7-6 | TRBD2 | ASSFSLAGVGGELF
TRBJ1-3 | TRBV2 | - | ASSTTADSSGNTIY